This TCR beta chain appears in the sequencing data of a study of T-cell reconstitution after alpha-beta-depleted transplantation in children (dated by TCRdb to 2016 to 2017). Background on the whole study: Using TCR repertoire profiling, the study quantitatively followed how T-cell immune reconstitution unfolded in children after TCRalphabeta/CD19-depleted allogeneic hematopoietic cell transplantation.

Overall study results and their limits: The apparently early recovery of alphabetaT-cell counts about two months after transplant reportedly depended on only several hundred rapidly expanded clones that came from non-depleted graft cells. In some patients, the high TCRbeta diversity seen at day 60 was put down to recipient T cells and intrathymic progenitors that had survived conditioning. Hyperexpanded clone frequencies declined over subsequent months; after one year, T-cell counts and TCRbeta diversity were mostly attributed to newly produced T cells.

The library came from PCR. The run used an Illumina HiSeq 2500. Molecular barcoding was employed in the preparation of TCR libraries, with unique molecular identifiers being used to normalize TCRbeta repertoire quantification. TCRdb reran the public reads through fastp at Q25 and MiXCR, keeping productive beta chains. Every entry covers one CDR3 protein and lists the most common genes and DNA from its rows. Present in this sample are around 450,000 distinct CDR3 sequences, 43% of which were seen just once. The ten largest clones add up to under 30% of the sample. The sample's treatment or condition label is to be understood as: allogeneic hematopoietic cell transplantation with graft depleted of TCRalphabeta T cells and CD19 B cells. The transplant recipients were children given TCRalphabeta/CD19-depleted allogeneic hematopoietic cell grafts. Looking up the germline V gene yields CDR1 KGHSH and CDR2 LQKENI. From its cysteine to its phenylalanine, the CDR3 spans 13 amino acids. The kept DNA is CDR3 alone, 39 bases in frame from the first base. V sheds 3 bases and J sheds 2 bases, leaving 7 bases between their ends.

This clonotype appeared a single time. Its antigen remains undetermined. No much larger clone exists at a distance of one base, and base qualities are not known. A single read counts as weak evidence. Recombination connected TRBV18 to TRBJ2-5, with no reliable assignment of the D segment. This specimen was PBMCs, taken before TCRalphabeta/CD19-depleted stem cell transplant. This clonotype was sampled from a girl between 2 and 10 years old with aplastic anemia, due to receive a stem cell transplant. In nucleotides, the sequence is TGTGCCAGCTCACCGCAGGAGCAAGAGACCCAGTACTTC. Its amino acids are CASSPQEQETQYF.